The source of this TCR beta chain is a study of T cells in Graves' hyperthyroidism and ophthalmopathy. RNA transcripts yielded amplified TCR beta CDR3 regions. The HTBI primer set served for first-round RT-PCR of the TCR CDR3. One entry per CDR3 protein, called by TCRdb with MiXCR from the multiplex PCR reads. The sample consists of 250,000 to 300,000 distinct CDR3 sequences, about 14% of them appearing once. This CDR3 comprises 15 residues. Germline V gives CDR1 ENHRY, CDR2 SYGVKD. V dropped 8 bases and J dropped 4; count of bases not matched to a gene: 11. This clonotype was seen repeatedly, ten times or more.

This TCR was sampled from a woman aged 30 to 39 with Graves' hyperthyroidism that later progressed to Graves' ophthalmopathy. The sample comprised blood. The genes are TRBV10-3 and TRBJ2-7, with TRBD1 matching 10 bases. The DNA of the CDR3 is TGTGCCATCGGATCCGGGACAGGGGCTTTTTACGAGCAGTACTTC. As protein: CAIGSGTGAFYEQYF.